This T cell receptor beta chain was sequenced during a study of cytomegalovirus exposure and HLA in healthy donors. The PCR contained 60 Vbeta and 13 Jbeta primers. This table comes from immunoSEQ multiplex PCR, and its TCRdb copy is limited to in-frame clones, with some not included. In the table there are roughly 65,000 clones, 65% to 80% of which are singletons. Study conclusions and caveats: TRBV6-2, TRBV6-3 and some other V segments were unresolvable in 87-base-pair reads.

Trimming cost V 3 bases and J 5 bases; bases outside gene matches: 13. Germline V lookup: CDR1 GTSNPN, CDR2 SVGIG (reference sequence). The CDR3 is made up of 15 amino acids. Comment on this clone: What it binds is unknown.

This TCR was recovered from a man between 35 and 55 years old in good health and CMV-seropositive. The chain combines TRBV30 with TRBJ2-7; 7 nucleotides agree with TRBD2. The sample consisted of PBMCs. CDR3 sequence: CAWSETGGRENEQYF. The CDR3 DNA sequence: TGTGCCTGGAGCGAAACTGGCGGGAGAGAAAACGAGCAGTACTTC.